This T cell receptor (beta chain) stems from a study of neoadjuvant nivolumab and ipilimumab in lung cancer. The data were produced by immunoSEQ multiplex PCR, yet TCRdb's version contains in-frame clones alone and is incomplete. The sample carries thousands of clones, approximately 80% recorded once. V was clipped by 5 bases and J by 10 bases, with 11 bases between them. The germline V gene has CDR1 SGHVS and CDR2 FQNEAQ. The CDR3 length is 11 residues. The chain is built from TRBV7-8 and TRBJ2-5; D is possibly TRBD2 (5 bases). This TCR was recovered from an adult with non-small cell lung cancer. Some clones in this sample may be carry-over from other donors' samples. The source material was normal lung tissue adjacent to the tumor, sampled after neoadjuvant nivolumab, alone or with ipilimumab, at or shortly before surgery. The CDR3 region is CASSPQLVQYF. CDR3 nucleotide sequence: TGTGCCAGCAGCCCTCAACTAGTCCAGTACTTC.